The T cell receptor (beta chain) under discussion was sequenced for a study of blood T cell repertoires in COVID-19. Germline values: CDR1 PRHDT, CDR2 FYEKMQ (reference sequence). The ends lost 4 bases at V and 0 bases at J; junction bases unmatched: 5. The CDR3 length is 16 residues. The authors' processing: Amplifying reference gene primers gave estimates of nucleated cell counts. Sequencing used immunoSEQ multiplex PCR; TCRdb keeps in-frame clones, though not all of them. V and J calls and clone size are given by that table; D and trimming were obtained from the DNA. This repertoire shows about 130,000 clones, under 90% found once; its top ten account for more than 10%.

The chain carries TRBV13 and TRBJ2-2; 7 nucleotides align to TRBD1. The sequenced sample consisted of peripheral blood. The sequence was collected from a woman between 55 and 75 years old with acute or convalescent COVID-19. The CDR3 DNA reads TGTGCCAGCAGCTCAGAGACAGGGACGAACACCGGGGAGCTGTTTTTT. Translation gives CASSSETGTNTGELFF.